The present TCR beta chain was sequenced within a study of blood T cells in healthy people across ages. Overall study findings and caveats: Changes in expanded clonotypes were possibly confounded, as the CMV status of donors was unknown.

Through a sample-barcoded 5' primer and a J-beta primer mix, a second PCR was run for roughly 6 to 11 cycles. Every molecule of cDNA carried a tag from a template-switch adaptor with 12 random nucleotides. All samples yielded 2.5 million or more CDR3-containing paired-end reads. Using its own MiXCR run on the 5' RACE reads, TCRdb lists one record per CDR3 protein. The sample has 650,000 to 1,000,000 distinct CDR3 sequences, around 36% seen once; the top ten hold 10% to 15%. V was pared by 2 bases and J by 7 bases, with 5 bases of the junction left unmatched. Germline V CDR1 and CDR2: ENHRY, SYGVKD. This CDR3 spans 14 amino acids. There were healthy Caucasian individuals from Russia, aged 6 to 90, serving as donors. A remark on this clonotype: Its antigen is not known.

The V and J genes are TRBV10-3 and TRBJ1-2, with 9 bases identical to TRBD1. This sequence originates from a young man in good health. Sequencing was done on a sample of blood. CDR3 DNA: TGTGCCATCAGTGAGGACAGGGGGTTAGGTGGCTACACCTTC. Its protein is CAISEDRGLGGYTF.